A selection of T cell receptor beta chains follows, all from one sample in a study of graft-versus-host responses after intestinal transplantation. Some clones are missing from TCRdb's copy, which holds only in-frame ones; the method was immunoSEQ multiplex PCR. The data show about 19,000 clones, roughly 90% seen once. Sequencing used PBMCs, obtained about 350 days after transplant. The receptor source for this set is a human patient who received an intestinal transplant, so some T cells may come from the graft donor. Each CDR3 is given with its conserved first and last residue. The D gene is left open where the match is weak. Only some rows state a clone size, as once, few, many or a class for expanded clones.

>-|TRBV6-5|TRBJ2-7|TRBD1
CAIRDRGREQYF
TGTGCCATCCGGGACAGGGGGCGCGAGCAGTACTTC
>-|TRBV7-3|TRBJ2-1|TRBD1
CASSKTGGLSYNEQFF
TGTGCCAGCAGCAAAACAGGGGGTCTATCCTACAATGAGCAGTTCTTC
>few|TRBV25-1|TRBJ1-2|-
CASSEYGPNYGYTF
TGTGCCAGCAGTGAATATGGACCTAACTATGGCTACACCTTC
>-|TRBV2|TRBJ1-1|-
CAKSGGGPGAFF
TGTGCCAAGTCGGGGGGCGGCCCGGGAGCTTTCTTT
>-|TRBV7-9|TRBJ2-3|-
CASSPSPRGRNTDTQYF
TGTGCCAGCAGCCCCAGTCCGCGGGGGCGTAACACAGATACGCAGTATTTT
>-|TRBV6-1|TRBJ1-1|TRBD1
CASSPHRGLNTEAFF
TGTGCCAGCAGTCCTCACAGGGGGCTCAACACTGAAGCTTTCTTT
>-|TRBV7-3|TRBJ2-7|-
CASSLNSVGEQYF
TGTGCCAGCAGCTTAAACTCCGTAGGGGAGCAGTACTTC
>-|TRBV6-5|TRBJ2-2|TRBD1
CAARGRSTGELFF
TGTGCCGCAAGGGGGCGCAGCACCGGGGAGCTGTTTTTT
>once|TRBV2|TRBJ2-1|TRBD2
CASPRKGTSRDEQFF
TGTGCCAGCCCAAGAAAGGGGACTAGCCGCGATGAGCAGTTCTTC
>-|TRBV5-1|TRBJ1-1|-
CASSRVGVGRGLNTEAFF
TGCGCCAGCAGTAGAGTCGGGGTAGGTCGGGGATTGAACACTGAAGCTTTCTTT
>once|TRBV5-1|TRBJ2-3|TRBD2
CASSSSGRSTDTQYF
TGCGCCAGCTCTTCTAGCGGGAGGAGCACAGATACGCAGTATTTT
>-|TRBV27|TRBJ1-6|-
CASSPGPNSPLHF
TGTGCCAGCAGTCCAGGACCGAATTCACCCCTCCACTTT
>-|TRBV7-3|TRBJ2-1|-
CASSLETSLIYNEQFF
TGTGCCAGCAGCCTAGAAACTAGCCTCATATACAATGAGCAGTTCTTC
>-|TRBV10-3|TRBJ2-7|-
CAIGGLGGPPYYEQYF
TGTGCCATCGGTGGGCTGGGGGGACCGCCATACTACGAGCAGTACTTC
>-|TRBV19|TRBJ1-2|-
CASSIGGDLGALDGYTF
TGTGCCAGTAGTATAGGGGGGGACCTAGGTGCCCTCGATGGCTACACCTTC
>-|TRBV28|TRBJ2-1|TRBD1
CASSLSGTGSYNEQFF
TGTGCCAGCAGTTTGTCGGGGACAGGCTCCTACAATGAGCAGTTCTTC
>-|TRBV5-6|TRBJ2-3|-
CASSFSTDTDTQYF
TGTGCCAGCAGCTTCTCGACAGACACAGATACGCAGTATTTT
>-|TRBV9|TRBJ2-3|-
CASSVDFTDTQYF
TGTGCCAGCAGCGTAGACTTCACAGATACGCAGTATTTT
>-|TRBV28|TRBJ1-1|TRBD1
CASSLRPLLRGRNTEAFF
TGTGCCAGCAGTTTACGTCCCCTCCTCAGGGGGCGGAACACTGAAGCTTTCTTT
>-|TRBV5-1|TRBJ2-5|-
CVSSPARTRPQETQYF
TGCGTCAGCAGCCCTGCCCGGACACGTCCCCAAGAGACCCAGTACTTC
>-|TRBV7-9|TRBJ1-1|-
CASLGGSEAFF
TGTGCCAGCCTTGGGGGAAGTGAAGCTTTCTTT
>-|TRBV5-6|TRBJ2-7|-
CASSLQETYEQYF
TGTGCCAGCAGCTTACAGGAAACCTACGAGCAGTACTTC
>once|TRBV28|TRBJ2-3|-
CASSLIGLQGRSTDTQYF
TGTGCCAGCAGTTTAATTGGGCTTCAGGGGAGGAGCACAGATACGCAGTATTTT
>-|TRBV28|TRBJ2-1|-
CASSSSPDEQFF
TGTGCCAGCAGCTCCTCACCGGATGAGCAGTTCTTC
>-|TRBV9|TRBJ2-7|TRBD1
CASSAPGDRVGEQYF
TGTGCCAGCAGCGCCCCCGGGGACAGGGTGGGCGAGCAGTACTTC
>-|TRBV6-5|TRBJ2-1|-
CASSLDSNEQFF
TGTGCCAGCAGTTTGGACAGCAATGAGCAGTTCTTC
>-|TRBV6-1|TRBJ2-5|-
CASSEAWEETQYF
TGTGCCAGCAGTGAAGCTTGGGAAGAGACCCAGTACTTC
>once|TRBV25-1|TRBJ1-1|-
CASSELGGMNTEAFF
TGTGCCAGCAGTGAATTGGGGGGGATGAACACTGAAGCTTTCTTT
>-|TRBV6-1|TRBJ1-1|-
CASSRRPEDTEAFF
TGTGCCAGCAGTCGGCGGCCTGAGGACACTGAAGCTTTCTTT
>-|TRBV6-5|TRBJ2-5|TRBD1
CASSASRGLQETQYF
TGTGCCAGCAGCGCCAGCAGGGGGCTCCAAGAGACCCAGTACTTC
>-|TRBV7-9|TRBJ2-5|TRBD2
CASSLAGLAEETQYF
TGTGCCAGCAGCTTGGCCGGACTAGCGGAAGAGACCCAGTACTTC
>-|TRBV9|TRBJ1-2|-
CASSAQTWGYTF
TGTGCCAGCAGCGCACAGACTTGGGGCTACACCTTC
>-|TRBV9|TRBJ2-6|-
CASSKRSRTGSGANVLTF
TGTGCCAGCAGCAAAAGAAGCCGTACAGGCTCTGGGGCCAACGTCCTGACTTTC
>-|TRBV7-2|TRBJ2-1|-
CASSWLYRTNNEQFF
TGTGCCAGCAGCTGGTTGTATCGGACCAACAATGAGCAGTTCTTC
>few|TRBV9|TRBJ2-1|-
CASSPRGGGPHEQFF
TGTGCCAGCAGCCCGAGAGGGGGGGGGCCCCATGAGCAGTTCTTC
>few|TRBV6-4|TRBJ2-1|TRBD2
CASSGGSSYNEQFF
TGTGCCAGCAGTGGCGGGAGCTCCTACAATGAGCAGTTCTTC
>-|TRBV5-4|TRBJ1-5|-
CASSLDRGNQPQHF
TGTGCCAGCAGCTTGGACAGGGGCAATCAGCCCCAGCATTTT
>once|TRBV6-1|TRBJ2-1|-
CASRGLANEQFF
TGTGCCAGCAGGGGCCTAGCGAATGAGCAGTTCTTC
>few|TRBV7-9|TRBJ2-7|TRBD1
CASSSPRGPSYEQYF
TGTGCCAGCAGCTCTCCAAGGGGGCCCTCCTACGAGCAGTACTTC
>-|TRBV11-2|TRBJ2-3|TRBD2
CASSPQTSGGTDTQYF
TGTGCCAGCAGCCCTCAAACTAGCGGGGGGACAGATACGCAGTATTTT
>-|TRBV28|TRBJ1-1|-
CASRIITPNTEAFF
TGTGCCAGCAGGATTATTACACCGAACACTGAAGCTTTCTTT
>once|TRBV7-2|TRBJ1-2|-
CASSFVGYGYTF
TGTGCCAGCAGCTTTGTAGGGTATGGCTACACCTTC
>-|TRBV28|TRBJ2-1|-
CASSFRPSSYNEQFF
TGTGCCAGCAGTTTTAGGCCTAGCTCCTACAATGAGCAGTTCTTC
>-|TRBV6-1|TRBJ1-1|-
CASSPQSEAFF
TGTGCCAGCAGTCCCCAGTCTGAAGCTTTCTTT
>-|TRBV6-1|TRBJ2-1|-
CASSGSSALSYNEQFF
TGTGCCAGCAGTGGGTCTAGCGCGCTCTCCTACAATGAGCAGTTCTTC
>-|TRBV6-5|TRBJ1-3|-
CASSSTNFPGNTIYF
TGTGCCAGCAGTTCCACCAATTTCCCTGGAAACACCATATATTTT
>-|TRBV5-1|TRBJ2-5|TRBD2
CASRASGGAGETQYF
TGCGCCAGCAGAGCTAGCGGGGGGGCCGGTGAGACCCAGTACTTC
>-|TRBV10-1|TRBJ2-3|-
CASSEGYTDTQYF
TGCGCCAGCAGTGAGGGCTACACAGATACGCAGTATTTT
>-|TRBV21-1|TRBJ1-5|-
CASSKEEGQGSNQPQHF
TGTGCCAGCAGCAAAGAGGAGGGACAGGGAAGCAATCAGCCCCAGCATTTT
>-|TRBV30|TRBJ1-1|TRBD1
CAWSVLTGGTEAFF
TGTGCCTGGAGTGTACTGACAGGGGGCACTGAAGCTTTCTTT
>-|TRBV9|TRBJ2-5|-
CASSHRFGSPQETQYF
TGTGCCAGCAGCCACCGGTTTGGGTCCCCCCAAGAGACCCAGTACTTC
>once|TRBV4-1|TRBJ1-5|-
CASTRERGQPQHF
TGCGCCAGCACCCGGGAGCGGGGTCAGCCCCAGCATTTT
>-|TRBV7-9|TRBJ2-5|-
CASSPPGAGETQYF
TGTGCCAGCAGCCCCCCCGGCGCGGGCGAGACCCAGTACTTC